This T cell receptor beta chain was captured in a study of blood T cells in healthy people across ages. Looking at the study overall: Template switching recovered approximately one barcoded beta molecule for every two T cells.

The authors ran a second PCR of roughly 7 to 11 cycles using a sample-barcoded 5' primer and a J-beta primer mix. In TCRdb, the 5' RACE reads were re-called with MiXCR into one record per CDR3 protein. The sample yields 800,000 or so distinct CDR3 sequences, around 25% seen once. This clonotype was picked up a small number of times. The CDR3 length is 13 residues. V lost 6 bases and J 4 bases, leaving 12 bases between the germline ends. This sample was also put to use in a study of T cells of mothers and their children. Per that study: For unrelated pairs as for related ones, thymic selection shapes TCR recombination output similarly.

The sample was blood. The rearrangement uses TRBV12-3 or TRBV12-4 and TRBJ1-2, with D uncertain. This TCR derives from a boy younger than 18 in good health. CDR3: CASSLDGTYGYTF. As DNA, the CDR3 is TGTGCCAGCAGCCTGGACGGCACCTATGGCTACACCTTC.